This T cell receptor (beta chain) came from a study of T-cell memory formation after mild COVID-19. Background on the study: Clusters of TCRs were largely donor specific. Study-wide points: Prior to infection, memory already included some responding clones, suggesting cross-reactive memory joined. CD4+ bias marked clones expanding day 15 to 37, unlike balanced contracting clones.

MiXCR, run by TCRdb on the 5' RACE reads, gives a single entry per CDR3 protein. The sample lists roughly 450,000 distinct CDR3 sequences; roughly 20% were seen once. This clonotype was seen a handful of times. The antigen remains undetermined. From germline, CDR1 is SEHNR and CDR2 FQNEAQ (reference sequence). The CDR3 runs to 16 residues. V gave up 5 bases and J gave up 0 bases; unmatched junction bases: 5. This sequence originates from an adult woman who had mild COVID-19 (a few samples of this study predate the infection). Cell type and time point are not known. Sequenced: PBMCs or a T cell subset sorted from them (not recorded which). The chain recombines TRBV7-9 with TRBJ1-5; 9 bases map to TRBD1. The CDR3 here is CASSEGQGDSNQPQHF. CDR3 DNA: TGTGCCAGCAGCGAGGGACAGGGCGATAGCAATCAGCCCCAGCATTTT. Full variable domain (missing parts from reference TRBV7-9 and TRBJ1-5): DTGVSQNPRHKITKRGQNVTFRCDPISEHNRLYWYRQTLGQGPEFLTYFQNEAQLEKSRLLSDRFSAERPKGSFSTLEIQRTEQGDSAMYLCASSEGQGDSNQPQHFGDGTRLSIL.